This TCR beta chain is drawn from a study of T cells in Graves' hyperthyroidism and ophthalmopathy. This clonotype was detected ten times or more. The cohort's ophthalmopathy patients, a group with duration under 3 months, had a Clinical Activity Score of at least 3 and a NOSPECS grade of at least 4. The germline CDR1 and CDR2 sequences are PRHDT and FYEKMQ (reference sequence). This CDR3 has 15 amino acids. After removal of 0 bases from V and 4 bases from J, the junction contained 3 bases not matched to a gene. Amplification of TCR beta CDR3 regions was performed using RNA transcripts as template. RT-PCR in the first round (using the HTBI primer set) targeted the TCR CDR3. TCRdb called the multiplex PCR reads again in MiXCR, with one record for every CDR3 protein. The sample holds roughly 560,000 distinct CDR3 sequences, roughly 14% seen once.

This clonotype was sampled from a woman in her forties with Graves' ophthalmopathy. The sequencing sample was made of blood. The V gene is TRBV13, the J gene TRBJ1-2, with 9 nucleotides matching TRBD1. The CDR3 DNA follows: TGTGCCAGCAGCTTAGGTACAGGGGGCGTCTATGGCTACACCTTC. Its protein is CASSLGTGGVYGYTF.